Here is one T cell receptor beta chain with its context. In the study's own analysis: Estimates of nucleated cell counts were drawn from the amplification of reference gene primers. The repertoire was sequenced with immunoSEQ multiplex PCR; TCRdb's copy has only in-frame clones and lacks some. V, J and clone size reflect that table, while D and trimming were determined from the DNA. The table records 70,000 to 80,000 clones, approximately 80% of them present only once. This entry is derived from a study of blood T cell repertoires in COVID-19. In the study overall: Sites across the United States, Italy and Spain contributed samples from acute and convalescent COVID-19.

The V and J ends lost 9 bases and 4 bases respectively, with 19 bases between them. Germline CDR1 is MNHEY and CDR2 is SVGAGI. The CDR3 length is 15 residues. The sequencing sample was made of peripheral blood. The clonotype comes from a man of 80 years or more with acute or convalescent COVID-19. This chain joins TRBV6-5 and TRBJ1-5; D may be TRBD1 (6 bases). The CDR3 DNA follows: TGTGCCAGTCTCCCACAGGGAATCGGGAATCAGCCCCAGCATTTT. This gives the protein CASLPQGIGNQPQHF.